These 10 T cell receptor beta chains share one sample of origin, sequenced in a study of T-cell memory formation after mild COVID-19. TCRdb processed the 5' RACE reads anew with MiXCR; each CDR3 protein has one entry. The table records about 400,000 distinct CDR3 sequences, more than 20% of them present only once. The source material was PBMCs or a T cell subset sorted from them (not recorded which). Every receptor here comes from an adult woman who had mild COVID-19 (a few samples of this study predate the infection). Cell type and time point are not known.

The chain joins TRBV3-1 to TRBJ1-1, with D unclear. CDR1 LGHDT and CDR2 YNNKEL come from the germline V gene (reference sequence). V lost 3 bases and J 7 bases, leaving 12 bases between the germline ends. The CDR3 spans 13 residues. This CDR3 is CASSQIGFGEAFF. CDR3 sequence (DNA): TGTGCCAGCAGCCAGATAGGGTTCGGTGAAGCTTTCTTT.

This chain links TRBV7-9 with TRBJ2-7; maybe TRBD1 (5 bases). This CDR3 region has 14 residues. The germline V and J ends were trimmed by 5 bases and 2 bases, with 13 bases remaining between them. Germline CDR1 is SEHNR and CDR2 is FQNEAQ (reference sequence). Written as DNA, the CDR3 is TGTGCCAGCAGCCGAGACAGTACCCCCTACGAGCAGTACTTC. Translation gives CASSRDSTPYEQYF.

Only a few counts were recorded for this clonotype. V gene TRBV9 combines with J gene TRBJ2-3; D is uncertain. Between the trimmed V and J ends, which lost 0 bases and 3 bases, there was a span of 8 bases. This CDR3 is built from 14 residues. Germline assignment: CDR1 SGDLS and CDR2 YYNGEE. This CDR3 reads CASSVDFSTDTQYF. CDR3 in DNA: TGTGCCAGCAGCGTAGACTTTTCGACAGATACGCAGTATTTT.

There are a few counts of this clonotype. The rearrangement uses TRBV7-2 and TRBJ2-7; no reliable D call. CDR3 size: 14 residues. The germline V gene encodes CDR1 SGHTA and CDR2 FQGNSA. V dropped 1 base and J dropped 2 bases, with 9 bases sitting between them. The CDR3 bases are TGTGCCAGCAGCTTAGTGACCCCGGCCTACGAGCAGTACTTC. Protein sequence: CASSLVTPAYEQYF.

This clonotype was found a few times. This chain connects TRBV20-1 to TRBJ2-2; 10 bases line up with TRBD2. V shed 3 bases, J shed 7 bases, and the junction held 8 bases outside the gene matches. CDR1 and CDR2 from the germline V gene are DFQATT and SNEGSKA (reference sequence). The CDR3 has 15 residues. In DNA form, the CDR3 reads TGCAGTGCTAGGAGAGTAGCGGGAGGTTTCGGGGAGCTGTTTTTT. It is translated as CSARRVAGGFGELFF.

This clonotype occurred a few times. The chain joins TRBV7-2 to TRBJ2-1; TRBD2 agrees at 7 bases. The CDR3 has 17 residues. Germline V gives CDR1 SGHTA, CDR2 FQGNSA. Trimming took 3 bases from V and 2 from J; bases not matched to a gene: 10. In DNA form, the CDR3 reads TGTGCCAGCAGCTTCCGAGAAGTCAGCGGGGCCTACAATGAGCAGTTCTTC. It encodes CASSFREVSGAYNEQFF.

This clonotype appeared a few times. V usage is TRBV18 and J usage is TRBJ1-1; 9 bases fit TRBD1. The CDR3 is 15 amino acids. Germline trimming cut 3 bases from V and 4 bases from J; bases unmatched to any gene: 6. Germline V gene sequence: CDR1 KGHSH, CDR2 LQKENI. CDR3 in amino acids: CASSPRDRASTEAFF. The CDR3 nucleotides are TGTGCCAGCTCACCTCGGGACAGGGCGTCCACTGAAGCTTTCTTT.

The chain is built from TRBV19 and TRBJ2-7; 10 bases are a match to TRBD1. The CDR3 spans 14 residues. V was pared by 7 bases and J by 2 bases, with 5 bases of the junction left unmatched. CDR1 is LNHDA and CDR2 is SQIVND in the germline V gene (reference sequence). The CDR3 DNA is TGTGCCAGTAAGGGGACAGGGGAGACCTACGAGCAGTACTTC. Residues: CASKGTGETYEQYF.

This clonotype was seen more than once but under ten times. This sequence joins TRBV29-1 and TRBJ2-3, with D unclear. This CDR3 is built from 15 residues. The germline V gene has CDR1 SQVTM and CDR2 ANQGSEA. Between the trimmed V and J ends, which lost 3 bases and 1 base, there was a span of 14 bases. The CDR3 loop reads CSVDDSPGGTDTQYF. In nucleotides, the CDR3 is TGCAGCGTTGATGACTCCCCAGGTGGCACAGATACGCAGTATTTT.

This clonotype has just a few counts. This sequence joins TRBV20-1 and TRBJ2-5, with D uncertain. Germline values: CDR1 DFQATT, CDR2 SNEGSKA (reference sequence). CDR3 length: 12 amino acids. Trimming pared 0 bases from V and 5 bases from J, leaving 7 bases between. This chain's CDR3 is CSARDRLETQYF. CDR3 DNA: TGCAGTGCTAGAGATCGCCTCGAGACCCAGTACTTC.